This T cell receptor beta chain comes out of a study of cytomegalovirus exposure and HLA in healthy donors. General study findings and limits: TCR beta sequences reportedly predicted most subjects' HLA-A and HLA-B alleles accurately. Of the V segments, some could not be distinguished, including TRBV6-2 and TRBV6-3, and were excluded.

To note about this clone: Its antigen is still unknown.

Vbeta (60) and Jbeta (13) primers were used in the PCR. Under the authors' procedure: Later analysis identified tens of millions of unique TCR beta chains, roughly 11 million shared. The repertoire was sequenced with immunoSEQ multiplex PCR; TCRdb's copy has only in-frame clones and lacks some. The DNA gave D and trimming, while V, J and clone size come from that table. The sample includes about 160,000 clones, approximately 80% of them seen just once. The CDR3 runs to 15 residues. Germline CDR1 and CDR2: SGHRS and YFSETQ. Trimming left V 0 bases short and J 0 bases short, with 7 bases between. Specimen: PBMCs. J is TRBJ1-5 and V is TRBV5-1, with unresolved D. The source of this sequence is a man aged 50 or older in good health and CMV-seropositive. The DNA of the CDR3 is TGCGCCAGCAGCTTGGGCGGAGATAGCAATCAGCCCCAGCATTTT. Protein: CASSLGGDSNQPQHF.